These 25 T cell receptor beta chains came from one sample sequenced in a study of T cell responses to AZD1222 COVID-19 vaccine. Method: immunoSEQ multiplex PCR; TCRdb's copy keeps in-frame clones and lacks some. Among roughly 120,000 clones, around nine tenths were seen once, and the ten largest hold less than 4.5%. Sequences were derived from peripheral blood, sampled on day 0 of AZD1222 vaccination. The receptors were sampled from an adult in good health.

This chain connects TRBV9 to TRBJ2-7; 7 bases match TRBD2. After removal of 0 bases from V and 7 bases from J, the junction contained 4 bases not matched to a gene. Looked up from germline, CDR1 is SGDLS and CDR2 is YYNGEE. The CDR3 loop spans 13 amino acids. The CDR3 region has the DNA TGTGCCAGCAGCGTAGAAGCGGGGTGGGAGCAGTACTTC. Translated: CASSVEAGWEQYF.

This sequence joins TRBV5-6 and TRBJ1-2, with 9 bases aligning to TRBD1. This CDR3 comprises 14 residues. Losses at the gene ends were 6 bases for V and 5 bases for J; bases not matched to a gene: 8. CDR1 SGHDT and CDR2 YYEEEE come from the germline V gene. Written as DNA, the CDR3 is TGTGCCAGCAACCCGGGACAGGGAAGGTATGGCTACACCTTC. Its translation is CASNPGQGRYGYTF.

The rearrangement uses TRBV27 and TRBJ1-4; D gene uncertain. This CDR3 is 15 amino acids long. V gave up 1 base and J gave up 5 bases, with 11 bases separating them. Germline CDR1 and CDR2: MNHEY and SMNVEV (reference sequence). The CDR3 protein is CASSLYLAENEKLFF. For the CDR3, the DNA is TGTGCCAGCAGTTTATATTTGGCGGAAAATGAAAAACTGTTTTTT.

The V and J genes are TRBV5-4 and TRBJ1-3, with D perhaps TRBD1 (6 bases). The ends were cut back, 4 bases at V and 3 bases at J, with 17 bases in the middle. The CDR3 totals 16 residues. Germline V CDR1 and CDR2: SGHNT, YYREEE (reference sequence). CDR3: CASSTGQRSVGNTIYF. The CDR3 coding sequence is TGTGCCAGCAGCACCGGACAGCGAAGTGTTGGAAACACCATATATTTT.

This chain uses TRBV19 with TRBJ1-2; a weak D match, TRBD1 (6 bases). Trimming cost V 7 bases and J 4 bases, with 19 bases left between them. The CDR3 sequence is 15 residues long. Germline values: CDR1 LNHDA, CDR2 SQIVND (reference sequence). The CDR3 sequence: CASTQQGRRVYGYTF. Here the CDR3 DNA reads TGTGCCAGTACGCAACAGGGAAGAAGGGTCTATGGCTACACCTTC. The complete variable domain, with remaining parts taken from reference TRBV19 and TRBJ1-2, reads DGGITQSPKYLFRKEGQNVTLSCEQNLNHDAMYWYRQDPGQGLRLIYYSQIVNDFQKGDIAEGYSVSREKKESFPLTVTSAQKNPTAFYLCASTQQGRRVYGYTFGSGTRLTVV.

As for this clone: A junction boundary mismatches the germline segment, possibly from a read error. This CDR3 is CASMGAAEAFF. The DNA for the CDR3 is TGTGCGAGCATGGGGGCGGCTGAAGCTTTCTTT. The V and J genes are TRBV6-6 and TRBJ1-1; D might be TRBD1 (6 bases). Germline loops: CDR1 MNHNY, CDR2 SVGAGI (reference sequence). The CDR3 is 11 amino acids.

CDR3 loop: CASSMAPLYEQYF. The CDR3 DNA sequence: TGTGCCAGTAGTATGGCGCCTCTCTACGAGCAGTACTTC. The chain links TRBV19 to TRBJ2-7; no reliable D call. Germline V CDR1 and CDR2: LNHDA, SQIVND (reference sequence). V was shortened by 3 bases and J by 3 bases, with 9 bases between the two germline ends. CDR3 length: 13 amino acids.

In this sample, this clone turned up once. The V call is TRBV7-4, the J call TRBJ1-2, with a tentative D call TRBD1 (5 bases). Germline V lookup: CDR1 SGHVT, CDR2 SQSDAQ. The V end lost 7 bases, the J end lost 4 bases, and 31 bases lay between the germline ends. The CDR3 loop spans 19 amino acids. CDR3 amino acids: CASTQPGSTLLAILYGYTF. The CDR3 DNA follows: TGTGCCAGCACCCAACCAGGGTCCACCCTCTTGGCAATCCTCTATGGCTACACCTTC.

Note on this clone: Other DNA sequences in the sample encode the same CDR3. The chain has TRBV14 and TRBJ1-1; unclear D gene. Trimming left V 1 base short and J 1 base short, with 4 bases between. The CDR3 is made up of 13 amino acids. Germline CDR1 and CDR2: SGHDN and FVKESK. The CDR3 DNA is TGTGCCAGCAGCCAAGCGGCGAACACTGAAGCTTTCTTT. It encodes CASSQAANTEAFF.

The chain combines TRBV6-5 with TRBJ2-2; 9 bases line up with TRBD2. The CDR3 is 11 amino acids. Per germline, CDR1 MNHEY and CDR2 SVGAGI. CDR3 protein: CGATSGWRVFF. CDR3 nucleotide sequence: TGTGGGGCGACTAGCGGATGGAGAGTGTTTTTT.

The chain links TRBV9 to TRBJ2-7, with D perhaps TRBD1 (5 bases). CDR1 and CDR2 from the germline V gene are SGDLS and YYNGEE. V lost 0 bases to trimming and J lost 3 bases, with 13 bases between them. The CDR3 is 15 amino acids. The CDR3 loop reads CASSVGGNPGYEQYF. CDR3 in DNA: TGTGCCAGCAGCGTAGGGGGCAACCCGGGCTACGAGCAGTACTTC. Full variable domain (remainder filled in from reference TRBV9 and TRBJ2-7): DSGVTQTPKHLITATGQRVTLRCSPRSGDLSVYWYQQSLDQGLQFLIQYYNGEERAKGNILERFSAQQFPDLHSELNLSSLELGDSALYFCASSVGGNPGYEQYFGPGTRLTVT.

The chain links TRBV4-1 to TRBJ2-7, with D tentatively TRBD2 (6 bases). This CDR3 is 14 amino acids long. Trimming pared 4 bases from V and 3 bases from J, leaving 13 bases between. The germline gives CDR1 MGHRA, CDR2 YSYEKL. CDR3 sequence reads: CASSLPAGGYEQYF. The CDR3 DNA follows: TGCGCCAGCAGCCTACCAGCGGGCGGCTACGAGCAGTACTTC.

This chain links TRBV4-1 with TRBJ2-3, with 11 nucleotides matching TRBD2. The CDR3 is 16 residues long. The germline V gene has CDR1 MGHRA and CDR2 YSYEKL. V was clipped by 1 base and J by 3 bases; unmatched bases: 3. This CDR3 reads CASSQGASGGTDTQYF. DNA of the CDR3: TGCGCCAGCAGCCAAGGGGCTAGCGGGGGGACAGATACGCAGTATTTT.

The chain employs TRBV19 and TRBJ2-2, with 9 positions matching TRBD1. The germline V gene has CDR1 LNHDA and CDR2 SQIVND (reference sequence). Trimming took 5 bases from V and 2 from J; bases not matched to a gene: 6. The CDR3 has 16 residues. The CDR3 loop reads CASSDPGQGNTGELFF. Here the CDR3 DNA reads TGTGCCAGTAGTGACCCGGGACAGGGAAACACCGGGGAGCTGTTTTTT.

V gene TRBV7-3 combines with J gene TRBJ2-5; 14 positions match TRBD2. V lost 4 bases to trimming and J lost 0 bases; unmatched junction nucleotides: 7. This CDR3 has 18 amino acids. The germline V gene encodes CDR1 SGHTA and CDR2 FQGTGA. For the CDR3, the DNA is TGTGCCAGCAGCTCGGGACTAGCGGGGGACACGTACCAAGAGACCCAGTACTTC. It yields the protein CASSSGLAGDTYQETQYF.

The rearrangement uses TRBV9 and TRBJ1-3, with D possibly matching TRBD1 (5 bases). Trimming shortened V by 0 bases and J by 4 bases, and 11 bases separated the two germline ends. Germline V gene lookup returns CDR1 SGDLS and CDR2 YYNGEE. The CDR3 totals 15 residues. The CDR3 DNA is TGTGCCAGCAGCGTAGCTCAGGGTCGAGGAAACACCATATATTTT. Its translation: CASSVAQGRGNTIYF.

The sample holds one count of this clone. The chain employs TRBV19 and TRBJ1-1; D uncertain. The germline V gene has CDR1 LNHDA and CDR2 SQIVND (reference sequence). Trimming removed 5 bases from V and 8 bases from J, with 9 bases in between. This CDR3 has 11 amino acids. CDR3 in DNA: TGTGCCAGTAGTGTCCAGAGGGAAGCTTTCTTT. Its translation: CASSVQREAFF.

This clone was recorded once. The CDR3 DNA reads TGTGCCAGCTCACCGGGACTAGGACCTACGAGGCAGTACTTC. This encodes CASSPGLGPTRQYF. The chain couples TRBV18 to TRBJ2-7, with TRBD2 matching over 8 bases. The germline V gene encodes CDR1 KGHSH and CDR2 LQKENI. This CDR3 has 14 amino acids. Losses at the gene ends were 3 bases for V and 9 bases for J; bases not matched to a gene: 10.

This clone was seen only a few times. The gene calls are TRBV5-4 and TRBJ1-1, with D unclear. Germline CDR1 reads SGHNT; CDR2 reads YYREEE (reference sequence). The CDR3 contains 13 residues. Trimming took 4 bases from V and 4 from J, leaving 11 bases between them. The DNA of the CDR3 is TGTGCCAGCAGCCCTTGGTTCGGCACTGAAGCTTTCTTT. Protein sequence: CASSPWFGTEAFF.

This clone has a single count. The chain joins TRBV6-5 to TRBJ1-2, with D unresolved. Germline V CDR1 and CDR2: MNHEY, SVGAGI. The length of the CDR3 is 13 residues. V lost 6 bases, J lost 4 bases, and 12 bases lay in between. DNA of the CDR3: TGTGCCAGCAGGGCCGACGTGAGCTATGGCTACACCTTC. Translation gives CASRADVSYGYTF.

The CDR3 here is CASSLDQVPEKLFF. CDR3 sequence (DNA): TGCGCCAGCAGCTTGGATCAGGTTCCTGAAAAACTGTTTTTT. The chain carries TRBV5-1 and TRBJ1-4, with D hard to call. In germline, CDR1 is SGHRS, CDR2 YFSETQ. The CDR3 extends over 14 amino acids. Deletions cut 0 bases from V and 7 bases from J, with 10 bases between.

The rearrangement links TRBV5-1 to TRBJ2-7; D may match TRBD1 or TRBD2 (5 bases each). This CDR3 is 13 amino acids long. The V end was cut by 0 bases, the J end by 4 bases, with 8 bases between. Looked up from germline, CDR1 is SGHRS and CDR2 is YFSETQ. The CDR3 region has the DNA TGCGCCAGCAGCTTGGTTTGGGGGTACGAGCAGTACTTC. Its protein is CASSLVWGYEQYF.

The rearrangement joins TRBV7-2 to TRBJ1-5, with TRBD1 as a possible D gene (6 bases). V gave up 1 base and J gave up 1 base, with 11 bases separating them. The CDR3 totals 16 residues. Germline V gives CDR1 SGHTA, CDR2 FQGNSA. CDR3 bases: TGTGCCAGCAGCTTAGTCGGGGGCTCAAGCAATCAGCCCCAGCATTTT. It yields the protein CASSLVGGSSNQPQHF.

This clone was seen more than once but under ten times. The CDR3 region has the DNA TGTGCCAGCAGTGAAACCGGGACTAGAGACGAGCAGTACTTC. This encodes CASSETGTRDEQYF. V is TRBV6-4 and J is TRBJ2-7, with TRBD2 matching 8 bases. V was clipped by 3 bases and J by 5 bases; unmatched bases: 6. The CDR3 length is 14 residues. Germline CDR1 MRHNA, CDR2 SNTAGT.

The chain carries TRBV7-8 and TRBJ1-6; TRBD1 agrees at 7 bases. Germline CDR1 is SGHVS and CDR2 is FQNEAQ. The CDR3 contains 17 residues. The ends lost 1 base at V and 8 bases at J; junction bases unmatched: 11. The CDR3 protein is CASSLEGGPTGYSPLHF. Here the CDR3 DNA reads TGTGCCAGCAGCTTAGAGGGAGGGCCGACAGGGTATTCACCCCTCCACTTT.